Listed below are T cell receptor beta chains from one sample, sequenced in a study of CD8 T cells in ankylosing spondylitis. TCRdb re-derived calls from the 5' RACE reads in MiXCR, one entry per CDR3 protein. The sample contains 150,000 to 200,000 distinct CDR3 sequences, 15% to 20% of which appear only once. Sequencing was carried out using blood, either unsorted or a sorted T cell fraction (not recorded which). Receptor source: a male donor aged 10-35 years with ankylosing spondylitis or in good health (not recorded which). Each CDR3 is given with its conserved first and last residue. The D gene is left open where the match is weak. The size field is filled for only some rows; it gives once, few, many or a size class.

clone size: many; V gene: TRBV11-2; J gene: TRBJ2-3; D gene: TRBD2; CDR3 protein: CASSTSSGTSGRDTQYF; CDR3 DNA: TGTGCCAGCAGCACCAGCTCCGGGACTAGCGGGAGAGATACGCAGTATTTT
clone size: many; V gene: TRBV15; J gene: TRBJ2-1; D gene: NA; CDR3 protein: CATGTVYNEQFF; CDR3 DNA: TGTGCCACCGGGACCGTCTACAATGAGCAGTTCTTC
clone size: NA; V gene: TRBV5-6; J gene: TRBJ2-1; D gene: NA; CDR3 protein: CASSLVRGEEFF; CDR3 DNA: TGTGCCAGCAGCTTGGTGCGGGGTGAGGAGTTCTTC
clone size: many; V gene: TRBV6-2/TRBV6-3; J gene: TRBJ1-2; D gene: NA; CDR3 protein: CASSRQPIYGYTF; CDR3 DNA: TGTGCCAGCAGCAGACAGCCTATTTATGGCTACACCTTC
clone size: many; V gene: TRBV4-1; J gene: TRBJ1-1; D gene: NA; CDR3 protein: CASSQLMGGSVTEAFF; CDR3 DNA: TGCGCCAGCAGCCAACTGATGGGAGGCTCGGTCACTGAAGCTTTCTTT
clone size: NA; V gene: TRBV3-1; J gene: TRBJ1-4; D gene: NA; CDR3 protein: CASSQDSIQKWNEKLFF; CDR3 DNA: TGTGCCAGCAGCCAAGATAGTATCCAGAAATGGAATGAAAAACTGTTTTTT
clone size: many; V gene: TRBV14; J gene: TRBJ2-1; D gene: NA; CDR3 protein: CASSQDLIAGRRGEQFF; CDR3 DNA: TGTGCCAGCAGCCAAGACCTTATCGCGGGCCGGAGGGGTGAGCAGTTCTTC
clone size: many; V gene: TRBV25-1; J gene: TRBJ2-4; D gene: NA; CDR3 protein: CASSVNGPKNIQYF; CDR3 DNA: TGTGCCAGCAGTGTCAACGGACCCAAAAACATTCAGTACTTC
clone size: many; V gene: TRBV12-3/TRBV12-4; J gene: TRBJ1-1; D gene: TRBD1; CDR3 protein: CASSPGTGLGYTEAFF; CDR3 DNA: TGTGCCAGCAGCCCCGGGACAGGGCTTGGGTACACTGAAGCTTTCTTT
clone size: many; V gene: TRBV5-5; J gene: TRBJ2-1; D gene: NA; CDR3 protein: CASSSQGVANEQFF; CDR3 DNA: TGTGCCAGCAGCTCCCAGGGCGTAGCGAATGAGCAGTTCTTC
clone size: many; V gene: TRBV6-2/TRBV6-3; J gene: TRBJ2-1; D gene: NA; CDR3 protein: CASSSYSGWDEQFF; CDR3 DNA: TGTGCCAGCAGTTCCTACAGTGGCTGGGATGAGCAGTTCTTC
clone size: many; V gene: TRBV3-1; J gene: TRBJ2-7; D gene: TRBD1; CDR3 protein: CASSQDHRGSYEQYF; CDR3 DNA: TGTGCCAGCAGCCAAGATCACAGGGGTTCTTACGAGCAGTACTTC
clone size: many; V gene: TRBV14; J gene: TRBJ2-1; D gene: NA; CDR3 protein: CASSQEGEPNLGYNEQFF; CDR3 DNA: TGTGCCAGCAGCCAAGAGGGGGAGCCCAACCTAGGTTACAATGAGCAGTTCTTC
clone size: many; V gene: TRBV15; J gene: TRBJ2-7; D gene: TRBD2; CDR3 protein: CATSRLAGAHEQYF; CDR3 DNA: TGTGCCACCAGCCGACTAGCGGGAGCCCACGAGCAGTACTTC
clone size: many; V gene: TRBV29-1; J gene: TRBJ2-7; D gene: TRBD2; CDR3 protein: CSVGEGTYEQYF; CDR3 DNA: TGCAGCGTTGGGGAGGGCACCTACGAGCAGTACTTC
clone size: NA; V gene: TRBV29-1; J gene: TRBJ1-1; D gene: NA; CDR3 protein: CSVVPRLNTEAFF; CDR3 DNA: TGCAGCGTTGTCCCGCGGTTGAACACTGAAGCTTTCTTT